This T cell receptor (beta chain) was retrieved from a study of T cells in Graves' hyperthyroidism and ophthalmopathy. Amplification targeted TCR beta CDR3 regions from RNA transcripts. Researchers ran a first-round RT-PCR on the TCR CDR3 using the HTBI primer set. TCRdb recomputed calls from the multiplex PCR reads with MiXCR, one row per CDR3 protein. The repertoire holds roughly 600,000 distinct CDR3 sequences, with about 14% as singletons. The CDR3 has 12 residues. Germline V gives CDR1 SEHNR, CDR2 FQNEAQ (reference sequence). Trimming pared 5 bases from V and 5 bases from J, leaving 9 bases between. This clonotype was counted many times.

The V gene is TRBV7-9, the J gene TRBJ1-1, with a weak D call TRBD1 (5 bases). The clonotype was recovered from a woman between 50 and 59 years old with Graves' ophthalmopathy. Material for sequencing was blood. The CDR3 protein is CASSLQETEAFF. The CDR3 DNA follows: TGTGCCAGCAGCCTACAGGAGACTGAAGCTTTCTTT.